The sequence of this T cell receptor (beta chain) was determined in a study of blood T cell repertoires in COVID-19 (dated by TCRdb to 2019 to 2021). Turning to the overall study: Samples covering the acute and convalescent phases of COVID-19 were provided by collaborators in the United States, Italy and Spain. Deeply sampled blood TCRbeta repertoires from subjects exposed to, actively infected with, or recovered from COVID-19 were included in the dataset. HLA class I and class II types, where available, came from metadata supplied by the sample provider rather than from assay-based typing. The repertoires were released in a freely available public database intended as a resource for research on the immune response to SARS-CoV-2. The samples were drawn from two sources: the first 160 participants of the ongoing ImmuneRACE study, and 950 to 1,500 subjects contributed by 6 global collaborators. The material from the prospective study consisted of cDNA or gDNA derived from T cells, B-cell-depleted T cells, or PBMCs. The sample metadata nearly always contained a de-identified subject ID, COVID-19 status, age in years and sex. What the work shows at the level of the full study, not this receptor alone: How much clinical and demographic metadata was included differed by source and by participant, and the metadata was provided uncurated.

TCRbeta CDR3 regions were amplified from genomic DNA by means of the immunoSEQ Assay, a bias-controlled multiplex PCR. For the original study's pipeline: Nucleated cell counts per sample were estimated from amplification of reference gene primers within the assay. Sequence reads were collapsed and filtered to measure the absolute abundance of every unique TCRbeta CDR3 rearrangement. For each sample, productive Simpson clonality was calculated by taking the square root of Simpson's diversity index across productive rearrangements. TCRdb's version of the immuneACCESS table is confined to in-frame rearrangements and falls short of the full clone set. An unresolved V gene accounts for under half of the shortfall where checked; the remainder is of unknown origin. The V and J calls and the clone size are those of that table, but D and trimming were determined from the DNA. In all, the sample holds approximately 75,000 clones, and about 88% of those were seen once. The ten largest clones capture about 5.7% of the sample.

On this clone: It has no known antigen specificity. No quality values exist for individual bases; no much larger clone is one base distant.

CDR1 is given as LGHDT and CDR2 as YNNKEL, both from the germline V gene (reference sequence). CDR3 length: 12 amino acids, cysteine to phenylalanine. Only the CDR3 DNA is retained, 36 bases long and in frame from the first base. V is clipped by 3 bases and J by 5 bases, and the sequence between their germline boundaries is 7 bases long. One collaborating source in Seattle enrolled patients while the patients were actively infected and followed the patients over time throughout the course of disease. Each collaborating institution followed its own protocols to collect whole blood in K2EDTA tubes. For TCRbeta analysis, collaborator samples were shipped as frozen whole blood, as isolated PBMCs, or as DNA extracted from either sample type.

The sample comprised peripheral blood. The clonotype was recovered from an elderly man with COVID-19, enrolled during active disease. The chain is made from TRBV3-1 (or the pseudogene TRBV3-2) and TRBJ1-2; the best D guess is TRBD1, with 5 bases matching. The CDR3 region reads CASSQGGYGYTF. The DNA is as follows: TGTGCCAGCAGCCAGGGGGGTTATGGCTACACCTTC.